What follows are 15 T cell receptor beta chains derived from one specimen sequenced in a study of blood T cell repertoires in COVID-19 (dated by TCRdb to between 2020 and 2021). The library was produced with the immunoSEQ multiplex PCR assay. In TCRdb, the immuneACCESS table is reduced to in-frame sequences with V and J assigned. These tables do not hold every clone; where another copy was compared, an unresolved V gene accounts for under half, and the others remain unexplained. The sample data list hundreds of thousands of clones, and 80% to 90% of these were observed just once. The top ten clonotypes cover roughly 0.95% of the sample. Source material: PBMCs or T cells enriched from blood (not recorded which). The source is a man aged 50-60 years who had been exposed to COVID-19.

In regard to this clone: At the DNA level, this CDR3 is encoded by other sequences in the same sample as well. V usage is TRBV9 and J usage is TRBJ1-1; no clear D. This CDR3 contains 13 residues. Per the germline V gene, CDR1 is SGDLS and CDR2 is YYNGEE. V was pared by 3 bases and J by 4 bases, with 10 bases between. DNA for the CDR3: TGTGCCAGCAGCGCGGGAGGACGCACTGAAGCTTTCTTT. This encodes CASSAGGRTEAFF.

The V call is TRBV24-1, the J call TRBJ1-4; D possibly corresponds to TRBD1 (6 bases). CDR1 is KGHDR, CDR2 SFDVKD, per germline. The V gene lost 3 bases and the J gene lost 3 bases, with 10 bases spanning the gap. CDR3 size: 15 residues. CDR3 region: CATSDGGAANEKLFF. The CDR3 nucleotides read TGTGCCACCAGTGATGGGGGGGCGGCTAATGAAAAACTGTTTTTT.

Written as DNA, the CDR3 is TGTGCCACCAGCAGAGATAGAGCAGGGGATGGCTACACCTTC. This translates into CATSRDRAGDGYTF. The gene calls are TRBV15 and TRBJ1-2, with a tentative D call TRBD1 (6 bases). V was pared by 0 bases and J by 6 bases, with 11 bases between. CDR1 is LNHNV, CDR2 YYDKDF, per germline (reference sequence). This CDR3 is built from 14 residues. Supplemented by reference TRBV15 and TRBJ1-2, the full variable domain reads DAMVIQNPRYQVTQFGKPVTLSCSQTLNHNVMYWYQQKSSQAPKLLFHYYDKDFNNEADTPDNFQSRRPNTSFCFLDIRSPGLGDTAMYLCATSRDRAGDGYTFGSGTRLTVV.

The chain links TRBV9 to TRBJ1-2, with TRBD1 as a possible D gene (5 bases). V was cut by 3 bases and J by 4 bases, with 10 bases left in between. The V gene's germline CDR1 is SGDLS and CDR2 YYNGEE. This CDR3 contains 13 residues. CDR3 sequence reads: CASSEGLGYGYTF. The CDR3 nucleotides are TGTGCCAGCAGCGAGGGACTTGGCTATGGCTACACCTTC. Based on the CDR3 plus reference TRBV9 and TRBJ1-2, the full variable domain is DSGVTQTPKHLITATGQRVTLRCSPRSGDLSVYWYQQSLDQGLQFLIQYYNGEERAKGNILERFSAQQFPDLHSELNLSSLELGDSALYFCASSEGLGYGYTFGSGTRLTVV.

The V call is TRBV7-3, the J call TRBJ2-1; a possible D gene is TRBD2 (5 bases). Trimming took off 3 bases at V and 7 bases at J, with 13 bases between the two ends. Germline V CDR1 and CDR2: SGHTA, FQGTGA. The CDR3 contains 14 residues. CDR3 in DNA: TGTGCCAGCAGCTTGAGGGCAAGGGAAAATGAGCAGTTCTTC. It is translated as CASSLRARENEQFF.

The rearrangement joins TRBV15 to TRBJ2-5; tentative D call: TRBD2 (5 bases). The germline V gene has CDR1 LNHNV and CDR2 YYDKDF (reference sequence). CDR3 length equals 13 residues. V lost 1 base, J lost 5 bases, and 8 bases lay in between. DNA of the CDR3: TGTGCCACCAGCAGAGCAGGACTGGAGACCCAGTACTTC. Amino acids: CATSRAGLETQYF.

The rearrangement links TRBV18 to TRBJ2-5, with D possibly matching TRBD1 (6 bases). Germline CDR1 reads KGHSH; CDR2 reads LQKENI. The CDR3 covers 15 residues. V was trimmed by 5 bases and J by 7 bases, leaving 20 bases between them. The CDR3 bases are TGTGCCAGCTCAGCGCCTAACAGGGCGTTACGGACCCAGTACTTC. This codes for CASSAPNRALRTQYF.

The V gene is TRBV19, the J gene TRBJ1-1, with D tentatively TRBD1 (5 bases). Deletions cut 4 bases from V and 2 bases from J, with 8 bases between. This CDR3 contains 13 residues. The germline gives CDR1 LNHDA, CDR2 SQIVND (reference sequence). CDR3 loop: CASSTQGNTEAFF. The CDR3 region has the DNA TGTGCCAGTAGTACTCAGGGTAACACTGAAGCTTTCTTT.

CDR3 region: CASQGIGNSPLHF. The CDR3 bases are TGTGCCAGCCAGGGAATCGGTAATTCACCCCTCCACTTT. The chain is built from TRBV2 and TRBJ1-6; D perhaps matches TRBD1 (5 bases). This CDR3 has 13 amino acids. Germline CDR1 is SNHLY and CDR2 is FYNNEI. V lost 8 bases and J 6 bases, leaving 11 bases between the germline ends.

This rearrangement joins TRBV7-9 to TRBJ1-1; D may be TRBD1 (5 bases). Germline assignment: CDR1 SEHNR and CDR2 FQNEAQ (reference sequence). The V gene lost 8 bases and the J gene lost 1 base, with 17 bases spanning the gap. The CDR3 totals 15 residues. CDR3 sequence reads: CASAPRGRGNTEAFF. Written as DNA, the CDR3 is TGTGCCAGCGCTCCGCGGGGAAGGGGGAACACTGAAGCTTTCTTT.

In DNA, the CDR3 is TGTGCCAGCAGTTATAGGACAGGGGGCCATCAAGAGACCCAGTACTTC. As protein: CASSYRTGGHQETQYF. V is TRBV5-4 and J is TRBJ2-5, with 11 bases identical to TRBD1. The CDR3 loop spans 16 amino acids. The J segment lost 2 bases and the V segment lost 5 bases, leaving 8 bases of the junction unmatched. CDR1 and CDR2 from the germline V gene are SGHNT and YYREEE (reference sequence).

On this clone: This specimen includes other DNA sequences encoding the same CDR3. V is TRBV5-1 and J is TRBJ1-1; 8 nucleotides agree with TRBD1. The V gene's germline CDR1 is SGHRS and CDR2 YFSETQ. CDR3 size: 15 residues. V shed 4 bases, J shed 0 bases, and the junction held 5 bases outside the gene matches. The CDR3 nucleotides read TGCGCCAGCAGCCCCACGACAGGGGTGAACACTGAAGCTTTCTTT. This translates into CASSPTTGVNTEAFF.

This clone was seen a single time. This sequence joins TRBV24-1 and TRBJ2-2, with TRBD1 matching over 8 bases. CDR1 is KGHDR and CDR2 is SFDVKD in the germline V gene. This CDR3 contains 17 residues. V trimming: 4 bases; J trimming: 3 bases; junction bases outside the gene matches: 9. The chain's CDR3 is CATSESGGTGHTGELFF. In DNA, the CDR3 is TGTGCCACCAGTGAGTCAGGGGGGACAGGACACACCGGGGAGCTGTTTTTT.

This CDR3 is CATNSGVLRNTEAFF. The CDR3 coding sequence is TGTGCCACCAACTCCGGAGTGTTAAGAAACACTGAAGCTTTCTTT. V usage is TRBV6-5 and J usage is TRBJ1-1; D gene unclear. CDR1 and CDR2 (germline): MNHEY, SVGAGI. V was pared by 10 bases and J by 2 bases, with 20 bases between. There are 15 residues in the CDR3.

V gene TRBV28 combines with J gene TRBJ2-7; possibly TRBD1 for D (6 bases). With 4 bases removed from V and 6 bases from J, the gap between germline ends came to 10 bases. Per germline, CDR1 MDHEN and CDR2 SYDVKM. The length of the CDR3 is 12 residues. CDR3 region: CASSSQGLEQYF. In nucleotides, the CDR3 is TGTGCCAGCAGTTCACAGGGTCTCGAGCAGTACTTC.